Below, one T cell receptor (beta chain) is given with its context. Its antigen is currently unknown. Other DNA sequences from this sample encode an identical CDR3 as well. This entry belongs to a study of OX40 agonist ivuxolimab in advanced cancers. Whole-study findings and limits: Mean expanded clone counts were higher in CD8+ than CD4+ T cells. Dose levels from 0.1 to 3.0 mg/kg saw CD4+ and CD8+ blood T cells expand clonally by week 6.

Blood was sampled at baseline, cycle 4 day 1, and cycle 7 day 1. Clones were sequenced by immunoSEQ multiplex PCR, and TCRdb holds only the in-frame ones, with some missing. The sample lists roughly 100,000 clones, 90% occurring once. This TCR came from an adult with an advanced solid tumor such as melanoma, head and neck, liver or kidney cancer. The input for sequencing was CD4+ or CD8+ T cells sorted from blood, taken in a trial of the OX40 agonist ivuxolimab.

CDR3 protein: CASSYSGPNEKLFF. In nucleotides, the CDR3 is TGTGCCAGCAGTTACTCCGGGCCTAATGAAAAACTGTTTTTT. V gene TRBV6-6 combines with J gene TRBJ1-4; D remains unclear. CDR1 and CDR2 from the germline V gene are MNHNY and SVGAGI (reference sequence). CDR3 size: 14 residues. V lost 0 bases, J lost 3 bases, and 5 bases lay in between.